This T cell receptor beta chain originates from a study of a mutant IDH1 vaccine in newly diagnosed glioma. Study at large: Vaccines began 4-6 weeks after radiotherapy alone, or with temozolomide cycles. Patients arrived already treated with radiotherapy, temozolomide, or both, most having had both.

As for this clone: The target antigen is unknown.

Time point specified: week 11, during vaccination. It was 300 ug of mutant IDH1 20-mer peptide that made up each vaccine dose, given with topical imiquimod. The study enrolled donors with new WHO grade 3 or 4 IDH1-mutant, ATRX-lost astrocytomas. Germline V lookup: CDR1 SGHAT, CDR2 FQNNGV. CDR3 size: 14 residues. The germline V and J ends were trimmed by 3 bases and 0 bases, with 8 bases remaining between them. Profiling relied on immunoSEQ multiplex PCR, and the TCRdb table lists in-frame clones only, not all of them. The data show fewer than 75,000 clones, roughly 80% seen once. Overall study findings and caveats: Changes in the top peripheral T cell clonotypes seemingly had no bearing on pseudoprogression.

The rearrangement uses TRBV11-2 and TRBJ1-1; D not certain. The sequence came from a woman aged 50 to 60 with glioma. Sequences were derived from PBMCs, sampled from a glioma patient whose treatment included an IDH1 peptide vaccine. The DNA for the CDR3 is TGTGCCAGCAGCTTCCCAGACATGAACACTGAAGCTTTCTTT. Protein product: CASSFPDMNTEAFF.